One T cell receptor beta chain is described in this entry. Sequencing used immunoSEQ multiplex PCR; TCRdb keeps in-frame clones, though not all of them. This sample yields roughly 80,000 clones, of which about 88% are seen a single time; 0.41% belongs to the top ten. The data are from a study of technical replicates of blood from a handful of donors. Germline-derived CDR1 and CDR2 are MNHEY and SVGAGI. The CDR3 has 13 residues. Trimming removed 5 bases from V and 4 bases from J, with 11 bases in between. What was sequenced was T cells isolated from PBMCs. V usage is TRBV6-5 and J usage is TRBJ1-1; a possible D gene is TRBD1 (5 bases). This sequence originates from a human donor in good health. The CDR3 loop reads CASSVAGVTEAFF. The CDR3 region has the DNA TGTGCCAGCAGTGTGGCGGGGGTCACTGAAGCTTTCTTT.